Following are 18 T cell receptor beta chains from one sample sequenced in a study of tumor-infiltrating lymphocytes in localized non-small cell lung cancer. Some clones are missing from TCRdb's copy, which holds only in-frame ones; the method was immunoSEQ multiplex PCR. The sample lists 13,000 or so clones, approximately 62% occurring once. The sequenced sample was uninvolved lung tissue not adjacent to the tumor. All receptors derive from a human donor with non-small cell lung cancer.

V is TRBV7-8 and J is TRBJ2-1; TRBD2 matches at 14 bases. With V trimmed by 2 bases and J by 8 bases, 5 bases remained unmatched. There are 16 residues in the CDR3. Germline V gene lookup returns CDR1 SGHVS and CDR2 FQNEAQ. In nucleotides, the CDR3 is TGTGCCAGCAGCTTACCGGGACTAGCGGGAGAGGATGAGCAGTTCTTC. Translated, it gives CASSLPGLAGEDEQFF.

The J gene is TRBJ2-5, the V gene TRBV19; 7 bases fit TRBD1. There are 13 residues in the CDR3. The V and J ends lost 5 bases and 5 bases, in that order; junction bases with no gene match: 5. Germline V gene sequence: CDR1 LNHDA, CDR2 SQIVND (reference sequence). This CDR3 reads CASSLQGGETQYF. CDR3 coding DNA: TGTGCCAGTAGTCTCCAAGGGGGCGAGACCCAGTACTTC.

Points on this clone: At the DNA level, this CDR3 is encoded by other sequences in the same sample as well. The V and J genes are TRBV30 and TRBJ1-2; perhaps TRBD1 as D (5 bases). Germline lookup yields CDR1 GTSNPN and CDR2 SVGIG (reference sequence). CDR3 length equals 14 residues. V lost 2 bases and J lost 4, with 14 bases in between. The CDR3 bases are TGTGCCTGGAGTCGAAACGGGGGTGGCTATGGCTACACCTTC. Protein: CAWSRNGGGYGYTF.

This clone is labeled as medium-sized (0.01 to 0.1%). This rearrangement joins TRBV5-5 to TRBJ2-7; D call uncertain. Germline CDR1 and CDR2: SGHKS and YYEKEE (reference sequence). The CDR3 spans 13 residues. Trimming shortened V by 4 bases and J by 3 bases, and 11 bases separated the two germline ends. The CDR3, as DNA: TGTGCCAGCAGCCGAAAGGGCTACTACGAGCAGTACGTC. It codes for CASSRKGYYEQYV.

The chain is built from TRBV4-3 and TRBJ1-2, with 8 bases fitting TRBD1. The CDR3 contains 16 residues. With V trimmed by 0 bases and J by 2 bases, 5 bases remained unmatched. CDR1 LGHNA and CDR2 YSLEER come from the germline V gene. CDR3 in amino acids: CASSQDPGQENYGYTF. In DNA, the CDR3 is TGCGCCAGCAGCCAAGATCCGGGACAGGAGAACTATGGCTACACCTTC.

This clone was seen a handful of times. J is TRBJ2-7 and V is TRBV28; D gene ambiguous. The CDR3 totals 11 residues. Deletions cut 3 bases from V and 5 bases from J, with 5 bases between. Germline V CDR1 and CDR2: MDHEN, SYDVKM. The CDR3 loop reads CASSFLNEQYF. CDR3 nucleotides: TGTGCCAGCAGTTTCTTAAACGAGCAGTACTTC. The full variable domain, with the rest looked up from reference TRBV28 and TRBJ2-7, is DVKVTQSSRYLVKRTGEKVFLECVQDMDHENMFWYRQDPGLGLRLIYFSYDVKMKEKGDIPEGYSVSREKKERFSLILESASTNQTSMYLCASSFLNEQYFGPGTRLTVT.

The chain recombines TRBV19 with TRBJ2-6; D possibly matches TRBD1 or TRBD2 (6 bases each). Germline lookup yields CDR1 LNHDA and CDR2 SQIVND (reference sequence). CDR3 size: 15 residues. The V end lost 7 bases, the J end lost 1 base, and 11 bases lay between the germline ends. The CDR3, as DNA: TGTGCCAGTACTAGAGGGGGGTCTGGGGCCAACGTCCTGACTTTC. Encoded protein: CASTRGGSGANVLTF.

By share, this clone ranks as large (0.1 to 1%). The J gene is TRBJ1-2, the V gene TRBV5-4; D is unclear. V was trimmed by 2 bases and J by 1 base, leaving 9 bases between them. Germline V gene lookup returns CDR1 SGHNT and CDR2 YYREEE (reference sequence). The length of the CDR3 is 14 residues. Here the CDR3 DNA reads TGTGCCAGCAGCTTTTCGGCTATTAACTATGGCTACACCTTC. It specifies CASSFSAINYGYTF. The full variable domain, with the rest looked up from reference TRBV5-4 and TRBJ1-2, is ETGVTQSPTHLIKTRGQQVTLRCSSQSGHNTVSWYQQALGQGPQFIFQYYREEENGRGNFPPRFSGLQFPNYSSELNVNALELDDSALYLCASSFSAINYGYTFGSGTRLTVV.

The V and J genes are TRBV30 and TRBJ2-2; 9 bases match TRBD2. The CDR3 runs 17 residues. Trimming cost V 3 bases and J 3 bases; bases outside gene matches: 11. Germline values: CDR1 GTSNPN, CDR2 SVGIG (reference sequence). The CDR3 loop is CAWSDDLAGVHTGELFF. The CDR3 DNA follows: TGTGCCTGGAGCGATGATTTAGCGGGAGTTCACACCGGGGAGCTGTTTTTT.

The rearrangement joins TRBV9 to TRBJ2-3; TRBD2 might be the D (6 bases). V was pared by 3 bases and J by 3 bases, with 20 bases between. Germline lookup yields CDR1 SGDLS and CDR2 YYNGEE. The CDR3 has 17 amino acids. The CDR3 DNA reads as TGTGCCAGCAGCGCCTCTTTCGGGGGACTTGGGACAGATACGCAGTATTTT. This sequence encodes CASSASFGGLGTDTQYF.

This clone was observed once. The rearrangement links TRBV5-1 to TRBJ2-7; D not certain. Germline V gene data show CDR1 as SGHRS and CDR2 as YFSETQ. CDR3 length equals 13 residues. The V end lost 0 bases, the J end lost 6 bases, and 10 bases lay between the germline ends. For the CDR3, the DNA is TGCGCCAGCAGCTTGGGGCCTAGTGGCGAGCAGTACTTC. This translates into CASSLGPSGEQYF.

V is TRBV19 and J is TRBJ2-1, with TRBD2 matching 9 bases. This CDR3 is built from 15 residues. V was clipped by 3 bases and J by 8 bases; unmatched bases: 8. Germline-derived CDR1 and CDR2 are LNHDA and SQIVND (reference sequence). CDR3 protein: CASSISASGVDEQFF. CDR3 nucleotide sequence: TGTGCCAGTAGTATCTCGGCTAGCGGGGTGGATGAGCAGTTCTTC. Combining the CDR3 with reference TRBV19 and TRBJ2-1 gives the whole variable domain DGGITQSPKYLFRKEGQNVTLSCEQNLNHDAMYWYRQDPGQGLRLIYYSQIVNDFQKGDIAEGYSVSREKKESFPLTVTSAQKNPTAFYLCASSISASGVDEQFFGPGTRLTVL.

The chain couples TRBV28 to TRBJ2-5; 7 nucleotides line up with TRBD2. The CDR3 sequence is 15 residues long. The J segment lost 10 bases and the V segment lost 3 bases, leaving 14 bases of the junction unmatched. Germline V gene data show CDR1 as MDHEN and CDR2 as SYDVKM. The chain's CDR3 is CASSFLTGAGEGQYF. The CDR3 DNA is TGTGCCAGCAGTTTTCTCACAGGCGCTGGGGAGGGCCAGTACTTC. Full variable domain (rest looked up from reference TRBV28 and TRBJ2-5): DVKVTQSSRYLVKRTGEKVFLECVQDMDHENMFWYRQDPGLGLRLIYFSYDVKMKEKGDIPEGYSVSREKKERFSLILESASTNQTSMYLCASSFLTGAGEGQYFGPGTRLLVL.

V and J are TRBV5-4 and TRBJ2-7; TRBD2 aligns across 9 bases. The germline gives CDR1 SGHNT, CDR2 YYREEE (reference sequence). The CDR3 sequence is 18 residues long. After removal of 4 bases from V and 3 bases from J, the junction contained 17 bases not matched to a gene. The CDR3 DNA sequence: TGTGCCAGCAGCCCTCAGGGACCCGCGGGACTAGCCCTCTACGAGCAGTACGTC. Amino acid sequence: CASSPQGPAGLALYEQYV.

V is TRBV28 and J is TRBJ1-2, with D tentatively TRBD1 (5 bases). Germline V gives CDR1 MDHEN, CDR2 SYDVKM. CDR3 size: 14 residues. With 5 bases removed from V and 4 bases from J, the gap between germline ends came to 14 bases. The CDR3, as DNA: TGTGCCAGCAGTCTCTCAGGGACGGTCTATGGCTACACCTTC. This encodes CASSLSGTVYGYTF.

This clone has more than one count but fewer than ten. The chain couples TRBV9 to TRBJ2-1; 13 positions agree with TRBD2. With V trimmed by 3 bases and J by 5 bases, 8 bases remained unmatched. Germline assignment: CDR1 SGDLS and CDR2 YYNGEE. The CDR3 runs to 17 residues. The CDR3 spells CASSGGTSGVGDNEQFF. The CDR3, as DNA: TGTGCCAGCAGCGGAGGGACTAGCGGGGTGGGGGACAATGAGCAGTTCTTC.

This rearrangement joins TRBV5-1 to TRBJ2-5; the match to TRBD2 covers 10 bases. CDR1 SGHRS and CDR2 YFSETQ come from the germline V gene. The length of the CDR3 is 15 residues. The V segment lost 0 bases and the J segment 3 bases; nucleotides outside the gene matches: 2. CDR3 DNA sequence: TGCGCCAGCAGCTTGGCAGGACTAGCGGAAGAGACCCAGTACTTC. This sequence encodes CASSLAGLAEETQYF. The whole variable domain, filled in from reference TRBV5-1 and TRBJ2-5, reads KAGVTQTPRYLIKTRGQQVTLSCSPISGHRSVSWYQQTPGQGLQFLFEYFSETQRNKGNFPGRFSGRQFSNSRSEMNVSTLELGDSALYLCASSLAGLAEETQYFGPGTRLLVL.

This chain joins TRBV7-6 and TRBJ1-3; 7 nucleotides line up with TRBD1. CDR1 and CDR2 (germline): SGHVS, FNYEAQ. J lost 0 bases, V lost 4 bases, and 6 bases had no gene match. The CDR3 totals 16 residues. CDR3 in DNA: TGTGCCAGCAGCTCAAGGACAGGCGACTCTGGAAACACCATATATTTT. It encodes CASSSRTGDSGNTIYF. The entire variable domain, with the rest obtained from reference TRBV7-6 and TRBJ1-3, is as follows: GAGVSQSPRYKVTKRGQDVALRCDPISGHVSLYWYRQALGQGPEFLTYFNYEAQQDKSGLPNDRFSAERPEGSISTLTIQRTEQRDSAMYRCASSSRTGDSGNTIYFGEGSWLTVV.